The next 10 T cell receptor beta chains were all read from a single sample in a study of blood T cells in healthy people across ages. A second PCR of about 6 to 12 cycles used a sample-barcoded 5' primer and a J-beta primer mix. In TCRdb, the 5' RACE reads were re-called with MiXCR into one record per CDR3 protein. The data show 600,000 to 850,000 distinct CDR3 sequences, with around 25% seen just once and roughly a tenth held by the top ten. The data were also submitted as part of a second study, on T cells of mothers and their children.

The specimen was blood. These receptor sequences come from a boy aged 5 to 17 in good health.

Here the CDR3 reads CASSLETGGLPYEQYF. As DNA, the CDR3 is TGTGCCAGCAGCTTAGAAACGGGGGGCCTCCCCTACGAGCAGTACTTC. The V gene is TRBV7-6, the J gene TRBJ2-5; TRBD2 might be the D (7 bases). The J call may be faulty, since TRBJ2-7 better matches the DNA end. The CDR3 contains 16 residues. The germline V gene encodes CDR1 SGHVS and CDR2 FNYEAQ.

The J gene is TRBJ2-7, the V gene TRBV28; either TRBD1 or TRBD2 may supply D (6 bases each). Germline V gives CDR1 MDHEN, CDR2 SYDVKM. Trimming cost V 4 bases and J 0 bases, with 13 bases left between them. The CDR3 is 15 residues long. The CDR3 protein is CASSSPRGHSYEQYF. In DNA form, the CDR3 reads TGTGCCAGCAGTTCCCCCCGGGGGCACTCCTACGAGCAGTACTTC.

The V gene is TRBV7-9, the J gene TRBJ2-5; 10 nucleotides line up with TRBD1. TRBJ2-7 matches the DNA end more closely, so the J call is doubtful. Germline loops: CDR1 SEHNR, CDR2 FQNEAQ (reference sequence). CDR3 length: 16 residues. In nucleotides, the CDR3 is TGTGCCAGCAGCTTAGTTCGGGGACAGGGGAGCTACGAGCAGTACTTC. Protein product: CASSLVRGQGSYEQYF.

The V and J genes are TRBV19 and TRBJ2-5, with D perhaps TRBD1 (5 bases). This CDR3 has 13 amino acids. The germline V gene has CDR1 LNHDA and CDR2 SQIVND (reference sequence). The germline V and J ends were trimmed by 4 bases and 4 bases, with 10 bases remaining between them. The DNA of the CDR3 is TGTGCCAGTAGTAAGCAGGGCGTAGAGACCCAGTACTTC. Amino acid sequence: CASSKQGVETQYF.

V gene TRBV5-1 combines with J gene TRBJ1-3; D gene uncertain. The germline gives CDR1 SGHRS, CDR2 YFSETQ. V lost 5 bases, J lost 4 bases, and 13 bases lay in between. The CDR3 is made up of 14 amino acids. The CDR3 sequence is CASRPGSKGNTIYF. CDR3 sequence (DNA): TGCGCCAGCAGGCCAGGCTCGAAAGGAAACACCATATATTTT.

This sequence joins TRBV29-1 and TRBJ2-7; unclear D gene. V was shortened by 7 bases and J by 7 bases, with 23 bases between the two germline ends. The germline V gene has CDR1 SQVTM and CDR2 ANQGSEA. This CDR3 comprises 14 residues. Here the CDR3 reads CSAKGQVPDLEQYF. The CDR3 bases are TGCAGCGCCAAAGGTCAGGTGCCTGACCTGGAGCAGTACTTC.

This chain's CDR3 is CASSADRSSGANVLTF. The CDR3 DNA sequence: TGTGCCAGCAGCGCTGACAGAAGCTCTGGGGCCAACGTCCTGACTTTC. The rearrangement uses TRBV9 and TRBJ2-6, with TRBD1 as a possible D gene (5 bases). Germline V lookup: CDR1 SGDLS, CDR2 YYNGEE. The CDR3 has 16 residues. V lost 3 bases and J lost 0, with 10 bases in between.

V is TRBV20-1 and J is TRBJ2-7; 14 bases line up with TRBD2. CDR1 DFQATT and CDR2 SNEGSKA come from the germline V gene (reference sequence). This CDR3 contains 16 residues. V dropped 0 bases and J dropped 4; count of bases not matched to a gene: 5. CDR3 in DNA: TGCAGTGCTAGAGATGGACTAGCGGGGGGCTCATACGAGCAGTACTTC. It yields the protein CSARDGLAGGSYEQYF.

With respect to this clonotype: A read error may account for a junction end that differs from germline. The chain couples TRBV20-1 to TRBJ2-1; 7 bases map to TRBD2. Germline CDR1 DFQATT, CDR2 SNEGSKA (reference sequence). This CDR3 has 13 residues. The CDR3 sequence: CSVRSGQSNELFF. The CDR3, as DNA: TGCAGTGTACGTAGCGGGCAATCGAATGAGCTGTTCTTC.

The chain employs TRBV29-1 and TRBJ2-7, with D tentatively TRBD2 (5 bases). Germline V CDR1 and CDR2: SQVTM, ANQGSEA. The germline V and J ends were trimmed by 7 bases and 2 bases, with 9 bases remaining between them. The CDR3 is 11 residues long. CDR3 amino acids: CSGGSPYEQYF. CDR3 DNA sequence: TGCAGCGGAGGGAGCCCCTACGAGCAGTACTTC.